The 9 T cell receptor beta chains below come from one sample, sequenced in a study of response to subunit inactivated influenza vaccine. TCRdb processed the RT-PCR reads anew with MiXCR; each CDR3 protein has one entry. The data hold approximately 310,000 distinct CDR3 sequences, with about a fifth observed a single time. The sample in question was PBMCs from blood, obtained about 19 months after vaccination. The receptors were sampled from a man aged 50 to 69 who received an inactivated influenza vaccine.

Only a few counts were recorded for this clonotype. The V call is TRBV7-2, the J call TRBJ1-6; 8 bases are a match to TRBD1. Germline-derived CDR1 and CDR2 are SGHTA and FQGNSA. The CDR3 length is 14 residues. The V segment lost 0 bases and the J segment 9 bases; nucleotides outside the gene matches: 1. CDR3 residues: CASSLAQGASPLHF. The CDR3 DNA reads TGTGCCAGCAGCTTAGCCCAGGGGGCTTCACCCCTCCACTTT.

The chain uses TRBV6-1 and TRBJ1-2; 9 nucleotides align to TRBD1. J gave up 8 bases and V 4 bases, and 8 bases lay outside the gene matches. Germline V lookup: CDR1 MNHNS, CDR2 SASEGT. The CDR3 is 14 amino acids. In nucleotides, the CDR3 is TGTGCCAGCAGTGGGGACAGGGTGTACGACGGCTACACCTTC. It codes for CASSGDRVYDGYTF.

The genes are TRBV3-1 and TRBJ1-2, with D possibly TRBD1 on 5 matching bases. Germline CDR1 and CDR2: LGHDT and YNNKEL (reference sequence). The V end was cut by 0 bases, the J end by 6 bases, with 17 bases between. The CDR3 is 16 amino acids. DNA for the CDR3: TGTGCCAGCAGCCAAGATGCCAGGGAACCCCTTCATGGCTACACCTTC. It is translated as CASSQDAREPLHGYTF.

This chain links TRBV9 with TRBJ1-2, with TRBD1 as a possible D gene (5 bases). The CDR3 is 15 residues long. Per the germline V gene, CDR1 is SGDLS and CDR2 is YYNGEE. Trimming took off 0 bases at V and 8 bases at J, with 17 bases between the two ends. In DNA form, the CDR3 reads TGTGCCAGCAGCGTAGACCTCCGGGGGGGAGACGGCTACACCTTC. It yields the protein CASSVDLRGGDGYTF.

This chain links TRBV29-1 with TRBJ2-3; 8 nucleotides agree with TRBD1. Germline V gene lookup returns CDR1 SQVTM and CDR2 ANQGSEA. CDR3 length equals 19 residues. Trimming removed 5 bases from V and 7 bases from J; junction bases left unmatched: 26. DNA for the CDR3: TGCAGCGTTTTTAGTTCCGGGAACGAACGGGACAGGCCTGTCCATACGCAGTATTTT. Protein sequence: CSVFSSGNERDRPVHTQYF.

This clonotype was seen more than once but under ten times. V usage is TRBV2 and J usage is TRBJ2-7, with 7 bases matching TRBD1. The V gene's germline CDR1 is SNHLY and CDR2 FYNNEI. With V trimmed by 6 bases and J by 6 bases, 5 bases remained unmatched. The CDR3 covers 12 residues. This CDR3 reads CASRATGAEQYF. The DNA of the CDR3 is TGTGCCAGCAGAGCCACAGGGGCCGAGCAGTACTTC.

This sequence joins TRBV6-5 and TRBJ1-1; TRBD1 might be the D (5 bases). CDR1 and CDR2 (germline): MNHEY, SVGAGI. Trimming took off 2 bases at V and 0 bases at J, with 10 bases between the two ends. CDR3 length: 15 amino acids. The CDR3 DNA reads TGTGCCAGCAGTTACGGGGGAGCGATGAACACTGAAGCTTTCTTT. This translates into CASSYGGAMNTEAFF.

V usage is TRBV11-1 and J usage is TRBJ2-2; D is unclear. Trimming removed 6 bases from V and 5 bases from J, with 10 bases in between. The CDR3 has 13 amino acids. The V gene's germline CDR1 is SGHAT and CDR2 FQDESV (reference sequence). CDR3 nucleotides: TGTGCCAGCAGTGTCGAGGTTACCGGGGAGCTGTTTTTT. This encodes CASSVEVTGELFF. Full variable domain (remainder filled in from reference TRBV11-1 and TRBJ2-2): EAEVAQSPRYKITEKSQAVAFWCDPISGHATLYWYRQILGQGPELLVQFQDESVVDDSQLPKDRFSAERLKGVDSTLKIQPAELGDSAMYLCASSVEVTGELFFGEGSRLTVL.

CDR3 protein: CASSPPSSSEKLFF. The CDR3 DNA is TGCGCCAGCAGCCCCCCGTCGAGCAGTGAAAAACTGTTTTTT. This rearrangement joins TRBV10-2 to TRBJ1-4; the D is unclear. Germline CDR1 reads WSHSY; CDR2 reads SAAADI. This CDR3 contains 14 residues. Trimming cost V 6 bases and J 7 bases, with 15 bases left between them.